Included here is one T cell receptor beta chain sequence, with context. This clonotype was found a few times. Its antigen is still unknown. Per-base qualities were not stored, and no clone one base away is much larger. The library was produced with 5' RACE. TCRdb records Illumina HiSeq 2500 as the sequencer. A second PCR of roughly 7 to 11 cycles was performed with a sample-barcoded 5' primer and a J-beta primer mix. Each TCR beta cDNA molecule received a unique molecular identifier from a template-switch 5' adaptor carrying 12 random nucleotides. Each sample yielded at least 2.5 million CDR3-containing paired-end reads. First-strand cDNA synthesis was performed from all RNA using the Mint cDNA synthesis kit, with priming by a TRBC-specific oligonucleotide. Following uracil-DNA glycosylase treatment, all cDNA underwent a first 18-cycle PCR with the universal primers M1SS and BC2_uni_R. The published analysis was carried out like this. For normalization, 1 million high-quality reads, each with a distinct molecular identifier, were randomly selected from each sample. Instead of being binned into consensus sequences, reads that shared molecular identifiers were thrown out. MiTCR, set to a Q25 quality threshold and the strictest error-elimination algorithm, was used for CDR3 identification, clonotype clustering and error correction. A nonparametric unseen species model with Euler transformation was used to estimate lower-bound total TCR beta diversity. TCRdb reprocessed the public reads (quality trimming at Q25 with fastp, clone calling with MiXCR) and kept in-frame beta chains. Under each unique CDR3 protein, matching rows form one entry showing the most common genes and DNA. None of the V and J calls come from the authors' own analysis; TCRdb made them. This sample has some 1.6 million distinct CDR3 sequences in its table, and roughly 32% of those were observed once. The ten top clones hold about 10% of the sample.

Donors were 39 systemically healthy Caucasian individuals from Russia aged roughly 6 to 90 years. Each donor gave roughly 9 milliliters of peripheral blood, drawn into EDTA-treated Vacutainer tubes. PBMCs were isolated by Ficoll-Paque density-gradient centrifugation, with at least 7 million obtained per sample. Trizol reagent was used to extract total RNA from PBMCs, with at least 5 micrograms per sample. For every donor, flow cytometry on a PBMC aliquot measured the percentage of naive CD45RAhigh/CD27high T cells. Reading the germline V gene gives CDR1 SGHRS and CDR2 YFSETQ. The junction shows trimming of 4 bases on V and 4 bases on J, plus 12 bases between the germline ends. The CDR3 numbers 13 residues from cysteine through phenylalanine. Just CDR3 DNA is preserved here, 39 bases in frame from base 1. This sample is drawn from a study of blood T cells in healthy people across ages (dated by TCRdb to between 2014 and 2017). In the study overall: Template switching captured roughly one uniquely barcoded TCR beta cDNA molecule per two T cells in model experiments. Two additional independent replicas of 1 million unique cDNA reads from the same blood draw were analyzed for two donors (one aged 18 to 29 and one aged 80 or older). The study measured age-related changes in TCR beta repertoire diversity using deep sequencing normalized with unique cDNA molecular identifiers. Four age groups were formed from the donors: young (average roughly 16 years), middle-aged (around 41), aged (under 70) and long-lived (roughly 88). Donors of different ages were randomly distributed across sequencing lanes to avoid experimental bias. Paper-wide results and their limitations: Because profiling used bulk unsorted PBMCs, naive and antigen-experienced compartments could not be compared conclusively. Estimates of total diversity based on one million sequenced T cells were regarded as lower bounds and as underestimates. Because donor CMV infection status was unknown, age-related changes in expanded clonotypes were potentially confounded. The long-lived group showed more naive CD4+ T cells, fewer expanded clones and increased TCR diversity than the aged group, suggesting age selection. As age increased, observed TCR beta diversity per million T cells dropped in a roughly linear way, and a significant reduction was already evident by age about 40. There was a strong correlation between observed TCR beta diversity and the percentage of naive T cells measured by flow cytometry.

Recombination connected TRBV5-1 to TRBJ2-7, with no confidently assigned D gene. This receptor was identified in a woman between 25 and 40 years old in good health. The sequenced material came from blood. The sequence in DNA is TGCGCCAGCAGCCCCTACCCTGGATACGAGCAGTACTTC. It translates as CASSPYPGYEQYF. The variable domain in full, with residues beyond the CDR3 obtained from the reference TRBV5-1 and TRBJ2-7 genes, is KAGVTQTPRYLIKTRGQQVTLSCSPISGHRSVSWYQQTPGQGLQFLFEYFSETQRNKGNFPGRFSGRQFSNSRSEMNVSTLELGDSALYLCASSPYPGYEQYFGPGTRLTVT.